These 6 T cell receptor beta chains share one sample of origin, sequenced in a study of control samples from healthy donors and cancer patients. Measured with immunoSEQ multiplex PCR; TCRdb has only the in-frame clones, and not every one. The sample lists about 120,000 clones, roughly 94% occurring once. What was sequenced was blood. These TCRs come from a man aged 25 to 40 in good health.

The chain has TRBV7-2 and TRBJ2-2; D is unclear. Trimming removed 5 bases at V and 5 bases at J, with 12 bases between. From germline, CDR1 is SGHTA and CDR2 FQGNSA. The CDR3 length is 14 residues. CDR3 DNA sequence: TGTGCCAGCAGCCCGCACGGATGGACCGGGGAGCTGTTTTTT. Translated, it gives CASSPHGWTGELFF.

The chain links TRBV5-1 to TRBJ1-2; a weak D match, TRBD1 (5 bases). Germline CDR1 is SGHRS and CDR2 is YFSETQ. The germline V and J ends were trimmed by 0 bases and 2 bases, with 14 bases remaining between them. The CDR3 length is 16 residues. Written as DNA, the CDR3 is TGCGCCAGCAGCTTGGACCCCGGGACGGTAAACTATGGCTACACCTTC. Protein: CASSLDPGTVNYGYTF.

On this clone: One junction end does not reproduce the germline sequence, and a read error may be involved. This sequence joins TRBV6-5 and TRBJ1-5, with D possibly TRBD1 on 5 matching bases. Germline CDR1 MNHEY, CDR2 SVGAGI. The CDR3 consists of 13 residues. CDR3 loop: CASSYFAGGPQHF. DNA of the CDR3: TGTGCCAGCAGCTACTTCGCCGGGGGACCCCAGCATTTT.

V gene TRBV3-1 (or the pseudogene TRBV3-2) combines with J gene TRBJ2-5, with TRBD1 as a possible D gene (5 bases). CDR3 length: 13 amino acids. Germline V gene lookup returns CDR1 LGHDT and CDR2 YNNKEL (reference sequence). V shed 4 bases and J shed 2 bases, with 8 bases lying between them. CDR3 residues: CASSLNRQETQYF. Here the CDR3 DNA reads TGTGCCAGCAGCCTAAACAGGCAAGAGACCCAGTACTTC.

V is TRBV28 and J is TRBJ1-4, with 11 positions matching TRBD1. The CDR3 runs to 16 residues. Germline CDR1 reads MDHEN; CDR2 reads SYDVKM. J lost 7 bases, V lost 5 bases, and 9 bases had no gene match. DNA of the CDR3: TGTGCCAGCAGTGCCGGGACAGGGGGTTTTACTGAAAAACTGTTTTTT. Protein: CASSAGTGGFTEKLFF.

The sample holds one count of this clone. The chain is built from TRBV7-2 and TRBJ2-3, with TRBD2 matching 7 bases. The V segment lost 4 bases and the J segment 0 bases; nucleotides outside the gene matches: 10. Germline CDR1 is SGHTA and CDR2 is FQGNSA. CDR3 length: 17 amino acids. CDR3 amino acids: CASSWGGEGYSTDTQYF. Written as DNA, the CDR3 is TGTGCCAGCAGCTGGGGGGGAGAGGGGTACAGCACAGATACGCAGTATTTT.